These 7 T cell receptor beta chains originate from one sample sequenced in a study of blood T cell repertoires in COVID-19. Assay: immunoSEQ multiplex PCR; the TCRdb copy retains only in-frame clones and omits some. The data contain 290,000 or so clones, about 85% of them singletons. Sample: peripheral blood. The receptor set was obtained from a young man with active or convalescent COVID-19.

The chain joins TRBV3-1 (or the pseudogene TRBV3-2) to TRBJ1-1; the D gene is possibly TRBD1 (5 bases). CDR3 length: 13 amino acids. The germline gives CDR1 LGHDT, CDR2 YNNKEL (reference sequence). V lost 3 bases and J 3 bases, leaving 8 bases between the germline ends. CDR3 nucleotide sequence: TGTGCCAGCAGCCAGATGACAGACACTGAAGCTTTCTTT. It codes for CASSQMTDTEAFF.

This clone was recorded only once. This chain connects TRBV6-5 to TRBJ2-2, with TRBD2 as a possible D gene (5 bases). With 10 bases removed from V and 5 bases from J, the gap between germline ends came to 20 bases. The CDR3 runs 15 residues. Germline lookup yields CDR1 MNHEY and CDR2 SVGAGI. DNA for the CDR3: TGTGCCACCCTCTCGCCGGCGGGTTGGACCGGGGAGCTGTTTTTT. Protein: CATLSPAGWTGELFF.

The chain combines TRBV28 with TRBJ2-3; 7 bases fit TRBD1. The CDR3 has 15 residues. The germline CDR1 and CDR2 sequences are MDHEN and SYDVKM. The ends lost 3 bases at V and 5 bases at J; junction bases unmatched: 8. CDR3 coding DNA: TGTGCCAGCAGTTTTAAGGGGGCGCAAAGAGATACGCAGTATTTT. Translation: CASSFKGAQRDTQYF.

The chain carries TRBV6-6 and TRBJ2-7, with TRBD2 as a possible D gene (5 bases). The CDR3 length is 14 residues. Trimming left V 2 bases short and J 2 bases short, with 10 bases between. Germline CDR1 is MNHNY and CDR2 is SVGAGI (reference sequence). CDR3: CASSYERLTYEQYF. The CDR3 DNA reads as TGTGCCAGCAGTTACGAGCGGCTTACCTACGAGCAGTACTTC.

The J gene is TRBJ2-3, the V gene TRBV28; D might be TRBD2 (6 bases). Trimming left V 7 bases short and J 5 bases short, with 13 bases between. CDR3 length equals 13 residues. Germline V gene lookup returns CDR1 MDHEN and CDR2 SYDVKM. Here the CDR3 reads CASTLGGLDTQYF. The CDR3 region has the DNA TGTGCCAGCACCCTTGGAGGGTTAGATACGCAGTATTTT.

Only a few counts were recorded for this clone. This sequence joins TRBV10-1 and TRBJ2-1; 9 bases are shared with TRBD1. The CDR3 is 16 amino acids. V shed 5 bases and J 0 bases; nucleotides not matched to a gene: 5. CDR1 and CDR2 from the germline V gene are WNHNN and SYGVQD (reference sequence). The DNA of the CDR3 is TGCGCCAGCAGTCGGGACAGGGCAAGCTCCTACAATGAGCAGTTCTTC. This encodes CASSRDRASSYNEQFF.

V gene TRBV4-1 combines with J gene TRBJ2-1; TRBD2 aligns across 8 bases. Germline CDR1 MGHRA, CDR2 YSYEKL. After removal of 1 base from V and 6 bases from J, the junction contained 8 bases not matched to a gene. There are 16 residues in the CDR3. The CDR3 sequence is CASSQGGTRALNEQFF. In DNA form, the CDR3 reads TGCGCCAGCAGCCAAGGTGGGACTAGAGCGCTCAATGAGCAGTTCTTC.